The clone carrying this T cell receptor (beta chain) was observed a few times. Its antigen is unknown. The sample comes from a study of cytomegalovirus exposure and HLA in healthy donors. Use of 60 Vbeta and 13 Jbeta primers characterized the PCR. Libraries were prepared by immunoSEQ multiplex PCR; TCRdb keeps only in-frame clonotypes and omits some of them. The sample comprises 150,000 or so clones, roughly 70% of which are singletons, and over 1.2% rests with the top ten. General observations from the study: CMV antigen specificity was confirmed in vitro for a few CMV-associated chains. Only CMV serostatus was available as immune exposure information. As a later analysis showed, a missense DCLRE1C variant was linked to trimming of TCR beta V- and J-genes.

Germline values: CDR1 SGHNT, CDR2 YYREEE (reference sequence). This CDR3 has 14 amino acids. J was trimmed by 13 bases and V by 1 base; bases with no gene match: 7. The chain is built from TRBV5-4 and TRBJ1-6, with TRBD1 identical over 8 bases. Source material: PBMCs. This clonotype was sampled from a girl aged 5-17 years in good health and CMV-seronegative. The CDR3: CASSLWGQDRPLHF. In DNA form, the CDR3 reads TGTGCCAGCAGCTTGTGGGGACAGGACAGGCCCCTCCACTTT. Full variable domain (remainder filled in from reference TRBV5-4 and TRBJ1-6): ETGVTQSPTHLIKTRGQQVTLRCSSQSGHNTVSWYQQALGQGPQFIFQYYREEENGRGNFPPRFSGLQFPNYSSELNVNALELDDSALYLCASSLWGQDRPLHFGNGTRLTVT.